One sample yielded the 11 T cell receptor beta chains listed below, sequenced in a study of identical twins. Using its own MiXCR run on the 5' RACE reads, TCRdb lists one record per CDR3 protein. Of hundreds of thousands of distinct CDR3 sequences listed, about 9.4% are singletons. These sequences were also reported in another study, on yellow fever vaccine responses in identical twins.

The specimen was PBMCs. These receptors originate from a woman under 30 in good health.

This clonotype was observed at least ten times. The V gene is TRBV5-1, the J gene TRBJ2-7; TRBD2 matches at 8 bases. Trimming cost V 4 bases and J 5 bases; bases outside gene matches: 8. Germline-derived CDR1 and CDR2 are SGHRS and YFSETQ. This CDR3 contains 14 residues. CDR3 protein: CASSPGLDGDEQYF. DNA for the CDR3: TGCGCCAGCAGCCCGGGACTAGACGGGGACGAGCAGTACTTC. Based on the CDR3 plus reference TRBV5-1 and TRBJ2-7, the full variable domain is KAGVTQTPRYLIKTRGQQVTLSCSPISGHRSVSWYQQTPGQGLQFLFEYFSETQRNKGNFPGRFSGRQFSNSRSEMNVSTLELGDSALYLCASSPGLDGDEQYFGPGTRLTVT.

This clonotype was counted at least ten times. The chain couples TRBV6-1 to TRBJ2-6; the D gene is possibly TRBD2 (6 bases). V lost 6 bases, J lost 2 bases, and 14 bases lay in between. The germline CDR1 and CDR2 sequences are MNHNS and SASEGT. The CDR3 runs to 16 residues. CDR3 sequence reads: CASSNGGRTGANVLTF. CDR3 bases: TGTGCCAGCAGCAACGGGGGACGGACTGGGGCCAACGTCCTGACTTTC.

This clonotype was seen more than once but under ten times. The chain employs TRBV2 and TRBJ2-5, with D possibly being TRBD1 or TRBD2 (6 bases each). Trimming pared 10 bases from V and 1 base from J, leaving 19 bases between. This CDR3 is built from 15 residues. Germline assignment: CDR1 SNHLY and CDR2 FYNNEI. The CDR3 protein is CATTGGPTPQETQYF. CDR3 coding DNA: TGTGCCACGACCGGGGGCCCTACCCCCCAAGAGACCCAGTACTTC.

This clonotype was seen more than once but under ten times. J is TRBJ2-3 and V is TRBV27; 7 nucleotides agree with TRBD2. The CDR3 contains 16 residues. J lost 0 bases, V lost 4 bases, and 7 bases had no gene match. The germline CDR1 and CDR2 sequences are MNHEY and SMNVEV (reference sequence). The CDR3 is CASSSSGLPSTDTQYF. CDR3 DNA sequence: TGTGCCAGCAGTTCTAGCGGTTTGCCTAGCACAGATACGCAGTATTTT.

This chain uses TRBV4-1 with TRBJ2-1, with 9 bases matching TRBD2. Germline V gene lookup returns CDR1 MGHRA and CDR2 YSYEKL. This CDR3 has 15 residues. Trimming cost V 3 bases and J 6 bases; bases outside gene matches: 6. This CDR3 is CASSQGGGAFNEQFF. As DNA, the CDR3 is TGCGCCAGCAGCCAGGGCGGGGGGGCCTTCAATGAGCAGTTCTTC.

This clonotype has only a few counts. CDR3 sequence: CASSEALLQGIVQYF. CDR3 sequence (DNA): TGTGCCAGCAGTGAAGCGCTGTTGCAGGGTATAGTGCAGTACTTC. The chain links TRBV6-1 to TRBJ2-7, with a tentative D call TRBD1 (5 bases). Between the trimmed V and J ends, which lost 0 bases and 9 bases, there was a span of 18 bases. The CDR3 has 15 amino acids. Germline CDR1 reads MNHNS; CDR2 reads SASEGT.

This clonotype was detected ten times or more. The CDR3 DNA reads as TGCGCCAGCAGCTTTTGGTCGGGACTAGCGGCTTCTAGCTCCTACAATGAGCAGTTCTTC. Its protein is CASSFWSGLAASSSYNEQFF. The chain uses TRBV5-1 and TRBJ2-1; 11 bases fit TRBD2. Looked up from germline, CDR1 is SGHRS and CDR2 is YFSETQ. The CDR3 spans 20 residues. With 2 bases clipped from V and 0 bases from J, the junction kept 13 bases outside the gene matches.

The chain recombines TRBV5-4 with TRBJ2-1; D gene unclear. Germline V CDR1 and CDR2: SGHNT, YYREEE (reference sequence). The CDR3 is made up of 13 amino acids. The V end was cut by 4 bases, the J end by 5 bases, with 10 bases between. CDR3 in DNA: TGTGCCAGCAGCACGACCCTCGACAATGAGCAGTTCTTC. Translation: CASSTTLDNEQFF.

Only a few counts were recorded for this clonotype. This chain joins TRBV5-1 and TRBJ2-3; 16 bases are a match to TRBD2. The V and J ends lost 3 bases and 0 bases, in that order; junction bases with no gene match: 7. Germline V CDR1 and CDR2: SGHRS, YFSETQ. The CDR3 is made up of 19 amino acids. The CDR3: CASSSGLAGGYSSTDTQYF. In DNA, the CDR3 is TGCGCCAGCAGCTCGGGACTAGCGGGGGGGTACTCTAGCACAGATACGCAGTATTTT.

This clonotype appeared many times. The chain combines TRBV9 with TRBJ2-1; D remains ambiguous. There are 13 residues in the CDR3. V was cut by 0 bases and J by 4 bases, with 5 bases left in between. Germline lookup yields CDR1 SGDLS and CDR2 YYNGEE. The CDR3 coding sequence is TGTGCCAGCAGCGTAGACTTTTACAATGAGCAGTTCTTC. Translating it yields CASSVDFYNEQFF.

This clonotype has ten or more counts. This chain links TRBV29-1 with TRBJ2-3; TRBD2 matches 9 bases. Germline trimming cut 5 bases from V and 1 base from J; bases unmatched to any gene: 1. Germline lookup yields CDR1 SQVTM and CDR2 ANQGSEA. There are 13 residues in the CDR3. Here the CDR3 DNA reads TGCAGCGTTTGGACTAGCGGCACAGATACGCAGTATTTT. Translating gives CSVWTSGTDTQYF.